This T cell receptor beta chain was observed in a study of blood T cell repertoires in COVID-19. Assay: immunoSEQ multiplex PCR; the TCRdb copy retains only in-frame clones and omits some. Among some 90,000 clones listed, less than 75% were seen once. CDR1 and CDR2 from the germline V gene are SGHRS and YFSETQ. The CDR3 has 14 residues. Trimming removed 2 bases from V and 2 bases from J; junction bases left unmatched: 1. The TCR originated in a woman between 55 and 75 years old in a cohort sampled during active or convalescent COVID-19. The sequenced material came from peripheral blood. The rearrangement joins TRBV5-1 to TRBJ2-5, with 9 nucleotides matching TRBD2. The DNA of the CDR3 is TGCGCCAGCAGCTTAGCGGGGGGTCAAGAGACCCAGTACTTC. Translated: CASSLAGGQETQYF.